A single sample gave rise to the 26 T cell receptor beta chains below, sequenced in a study of somatic mutations in cytotoxic T cells in rheumatoid arthritis. TCRdb keeps only in-frame clones here, not all; method: immunoSEQ multiplex PCR. The table has 12,000 or so clones, around 83% seen once; the top ten hold 14%. Source material: CD8+ T cells sorted from blood. The receptor source for this set is a woman aged 60-70 years in good health.

The chain uses TRBV10-3 and TRBJ1-2; possible D gene TRBD1, 6 bases. V was cut by 3 bases and J by 4 bases, with 15 bases left in between. The CDR3 is 15 amino acids. Germline CDR1 is ENHRY and CDR2 is SYGVKD. The CDR3 nucleotides read TGTGCCATCAGTGATCGGGCAGGGGCTTCCTATGGCTACACCTTC. Protein: CAISDRAGASYGYTF.

This clone has a single count. The chain carries TRBV12-1 and TRBJ1-5. TRBV12-1 is reported as a pseudogene. CDR3 length: 14 residues. In DNA form, the CDR3 reads TGTGCCAGCACCTCTGTCCCTGAGAATCAGCCCCAGCATTTT. Its protein product is CASTSVPENQPQHF.

The chain employs TRBV7-3 and TRBJ2-1; TRBD2 aligns across 7 bases. The germline V gene encodes CDR1 SGHTA and CDR2 FQGTGA. The V gene end was trimmed by 2 bases and the J gene end by 8 bases; junction bases not matched to a gene: 0. The length of the CDR3 is 12 residues. The CDR3 DNA is TGTGCCAGCAGCTTAGGGGGGGATGAGCAGTTCTTC. It codes for CASSLGGDEQFF.

In nucleotides, the CDR3 is TGTGCCAGCAGCGGACTTGTTACCGGGGAGCTGTTTTTT. It is translated as CASSGLVTGELFF. The chain combines TRBV9 with TRBJ2-2; D is unresolved. Looked up from germline, CDR1 is SGDLS and CDR2 is YYNGEE. Trimming removed 3 bases from V and 5 bases from J, with 8 bases in between. The CDR3 length is 13 residues.

The genes are TRBV7-9 and TRBJ2-1, with 7 positions matching TRBD1. V dropped 4 bases and J dropped 9; count of bases not matched to a gene: 3. The CDR3 covers 12 residues. In germline, CDR1 is SEHNR, CDR2 FQNEAQ (reference sequence). CDR3 nucleotide sequence: TGTGCCAGCAGCTGGGGGACAGCTGAGCAGTTCTTC. It encodes CASSWGTAEQFF.

The V gene is TRBV6-1, the J gene TRBJ2-1, with D possibly matching TRBD2 (5 bases). V was clipped by 10 bases and J by 16 bases, with 20 bases between them. Germline lookup yields CDR1 MNHNS and CDR2 SASEGT. CDR3 length: 11 residues. CDR3 nucleotide sequence: TGTGCCACCGCTGAGGGTCGTGGGTTCTTCTTC. As protein: CATAEGRGFFF.

The chain carries TRBV20-1 and TRBJ1-1; D may be TRBD1 (5 bases). The CDR3 consists of 11 residues. The germline V gene encodes CDR1 DFQATT and CDR2 SNEGSKA (reference sequence). Between the trimmed V and J ends, which lost 6 bases and 11 bases, there was a span of 16 bases. In DNA form, the CDR3 reads TGCAGTGCGGGGGAGAACGGAGGGGCTTTCTTT. The encoded protein is CSAGENGGAFF.

The rearrangement joins TRBV19 to TRBJ1-1, with D possibly matching TRBD1 (5 bases). Between the trimmed V and J ends, which lost 7 bases and 0 bases, there was a span of 12 bases. Germline V gene data show CDR1 as LNHDA and CDR2 as SQIVND (reference sequence). The CDR3 has 14 residues. The CDR3 is CASKKAGMNTEAFF. The CDR3 DNA is TGTGCCAGTAAGAAGGCAGGGATGAACACTGAAGCTTTCTTT.

This chain uses TRBV7-9 with TRBJ2-7, with 9 nucleotides matching TRBD2. V shed 2 bases and J 6 bases; nucleotides not matched to a gene: 5. The CDR3 extends over 14 amino acids. The V gene's germline CDR1 is SEHNR and CDR2 FQNEAQ (reference sequence). Written as DNA, the CDR3 is TGTGCCAGCAGCTTACTAGCGGGGCTTGGCGAGCAGTACTTC. This sequence encodes CASSLLAGLGEQYF. The full variable domain, rest sourced from reference TRBV7-9 and TRBJ2-7, is DTGVSQNPRHKITKRGQNVTFRCDPISEHNRLYWYRQTLGQGPEFLTYFQNEAQLEKSRLLSDRFSAERPKGSFSTLEIQRTEQGDSAMYLCASSLLAGLGEQYFGPGTRLTVT.

The rearrangement uses TRBV2 and TRBJ2-3; 8 nucleotides align to TRBD1. This CDR3 is built from 16 residues. Germline V gene data show CDR1 as SNHLY and CDR2 as FYNNEI. V was pared by 0 bases and J by 1 base, with 3 bases of the junction left unmatched. DNA for the CDR3: TGTGCCAGCAGTGAAGCACAGGGGGGCGGCACAGATACGCAGTATTTT. It encodes CASSEAQGGGTDTQYF.

The rearrangement uses TRBV5-8 and TRBJ1-1; TRBD1 agrees at 7 bases. The V gene end was trimmed by 1 base and the J gene end by 3 bases; junction bases not matched to a gene: 6. Germline-derived CDR1 and CDR2 are SGHTS and YDEGEE. This CDR3 is 15 amino acids long. The CDR3 region is CASSLSRTGDTEAFF. The CDR3 DNA reads as TGTGCCAGCAGCTTGAGTCGAACAGGGGACACTGAAGCTTTCTTT.

The chain's CDR3 is CASTYDRDYGYTF. The CDR3 DNA reads as TGTGCCAGCACCTATGACAGGGACTATGGCTACACCTTC. The chain combines TRBV28 with TRBJ1-2, with 7 nucleotides matching TRBD1. V trimming: 7 bases; J trimming: 3 bases; junction bases outside the gene matches: 5. This CDR3 has 13 amino acids. The germline CDR1 and CDR2 sequences are MDHEN and SYDVKM.

On this clone: Relative to the germline gene, one junction end is altered; a read error may explain this. The chain carries TRBV29-1 and TRBJ2-1; 9 bases agree with TRBD1. The CDR3 runs to 15 residues. The germline V gene encodes CDR1 SQVTM and CDR2 ANQGSEA. In nucleotides, the CDR3 is TGCAGCGTTCTTGCCTATCCGACAGGGGGGAATGAGCAGCTCTTC. Translation: CSVLAYPTGGNEQLF.

This rearrangement joins TRBV6-6 to TRBJ1-5, with 7 bases matching TRBD1. The germline gives CDR1 MNHNY, CDR2 SVGAGI (reference sequence). This CDR3 spans 15 amino acids. The V and J ends lost 5 bases and 3 bases, in that order; junction bases with no gene match: 7. CDR3 protein: CASSTPDRNNQPQHF. For the CDR3, the DNA is TGTGCCAGCAGTACCCCGGACAGGAACAATCAGCCCCAGCATTTT.

The rearrangement links TRBV9 to TRBJ2-3; possible D gene TRBD2, 5 bases. Germline V CDR1 and CDR2: SGDLS, YYNGEE. The CDR3 consists of 15 residues. Trimming left V 0 bases short and J 6 bases short, with 14 bases between. CDR3 nucleotides: TGTGCCAGCAGCGTAGGAGGCGGGCCGGGCGATACGCAGTATTTT. It encodes CASSVGGGPGDTQYF.

In DNA, the CDR3 is TGTGCCAGCACCCCTTACGGGGGGGCCTACGAGCAGTACTTC. It encodes CASTPYGGAYEQYF. The rearrangement joins TRBV6-6 to TRBJ2-7; 8 bases map to TRBD2. After removal of 7 bases from V and 2 bases from J, the junction contained 7 bases not matched to a gene. The length of the CDR3 is 14 residues. The germline gives CDR1 MNHNY, CDR2 SVGAGI (reference sequence).

In this sample, this clone turned up once. The V call is TRBV11-2, the J call TRBJ2-7; 7 bases align to TRBD1. The CDR3 is made up of 16 amino acids. CDR1 SGHAT and CDR2 FQNNGV come from the germline V gene. V lost 2 bases, J lost 3 bases, and 10 bases stayed unmatched. Written as DNA, the CDR3 is TGTGCCAGCAGCTTAAATGACAGGGATCCCGACTACGAGCAGTACTTC. Protein sequence: CASSLNDRDPDYEQYF. Variable domain in full (rest from reference TRBV11-2 and TRBJ2-7): EAGVAQSPRYKIIEKRQSVAFWCNPISGHATLYWYQQILGQGPKLLIQFQNNGVVDDSQLPKDRFSAERLKGVDSTLKIQPAKLEDSAVYLCASSLNDRDPDYEQYFGPGTRLTVT.

There are a few counts of this clone. Other DNA variants within this sample encode the same CDR3. The chain recombines TRBV6-1 with TRBJ2-3; 8 bases are a match to TRBD2. CDR1 MNHNS and CDR2 SASEGT come from the germline V gene. Trimming at V came to 6 bases and at J to 0 bases, leaving 5 bases not matched to a gene. The CDR3 consists of 15 residues. In nucleotides, the CDR3 is TGTGCCAGCAGGTTAGCGGGACTTAGCACAGATACGCAGTATTTT. Residues: CASRLAGLSTDTQYF.

The chain combines TRBV18 with TRBJ2-5; 9 bases align to TRBD1. Germline trimming cut 3 bases from V and 4 bases from J; bases unmatched to any gene: 0. Germline CDR1 and CDR2: KGHSH and LQKENI. The CDR3 is 13 residues long. CDR3 DNA sequence: TGTGCCAGCTCACCGACAGGGGGAGAGACCCAGTACTTC. Translated, it gives CASSPTGGETQYF. The full variable domain, rest sourced from reference TRBV18 and TRBJ2-5, is NAGVMQNPRHLVRRRGQEARLRCSPMKGHSHVYWYRQLPEEGLKFMVYLQKENIIDESGMPKERFSAEFPKEGPSILRIQQVVRGDSAAYFCASSPTGGETQYFGPGTRLLVL.

This chain uses TRBV2 with TRBJ1-5; no clear D. Trimming left V 7 bases short and J 2 bases short, with 15 bases between. Per germline, CDR1 SNHLY and CDR2 FYNNEI. This CDR3 has 15 residues. CDR3 residues: CASTSDYGRNQPQHF. The CDR3 nucleotides read TGTGCCAGCACTTCGGACTACGGGCGCAATCAGCCCCAGCATTTT.

The chain employs TRBV28 and TRBJ2-7, with 8 nucleotides matching TRBD2. The CDR3 consists of 13 residues. The V segment lost 7 bases and the J segment 3 bases; nucleotides outside the gene matches: 5. Germline V lookup: CDR1 MDHEN, CDR2 SYDVKM. CDR3 residues: CASTKRGNYEQYV. The CDR3 region has the DNA TGTGCCAGCACCAAGCGGGGGAACTACGAGCAGTACGTC.

The J gene is TRBJ1-2, the V gene TRBV19, with 7 bases identical to TRBD1. V shed 3 bases, J shed 1 base, and the junction held 8 bases outside the gene matches. The germline CDR1 and CDR2 sequences are LNHDA and SQIVND (reference sequence). This CDR3 comprises 16 residues. In DNA, the CDR3 is TGTGCCAGTAGTATTCTGGACAGGCTGAGTAACTATGGCTACACCTTC. Amino acid sequence: CASSILDRLSNYGYTF. The whole variable domain, filled in from reference TRBV19 and TRBJ1-2, reads DGGITQSPKYLFRKEGQNVTLSCEQNLNHDAMYWYRQDPGQGLRLIYYSQIVNDFQKGDIAEGYSVSREKKESFPLTVTSAQKNPTAFYLCASSILDRLSNYGYTFGSGTRLTVV.

Comment on this clone: The junction departs from germline at one end; a sequencing error may be responsible. The V call is TRBV7-7, the J call TRBJ2-1; D perhaps matches TRBD2 (5 bases). The germline V gene encodes CDR1 SSHAT and CDR2 FNYEAQ (reference sequence). The CDR3 loop spans 16 amino acids. Written as DNA, the CDR3 is TGTGCTAGCAGCTTAGTGGCTGGGAGCTCCTACAATGAGCAGTTCTTC. Protein: CASSLVAGSSYNEQFF.

This chain connects TRBV13 to TRBJ2-3, with 16 nucleotides matching TRBD2. The germline V gene has CDR1 PRHDT and CDR2 FYEKMQ (reference sequence). The CDR3 covers 18 residues. Trimming at V came to 4 bases and at J to 2 bases, leaving 6 bases not matched to a gene. The CDR3 DNA sequence: TGTGCCAGCAGCTCGGGACTAGCGGGGGGGGACGACACAGATACGCAGTATTTT. Translation: CASSSGLAGGDDTDTQYF.

This chain connects TRBV11-2 to TRBJ2-4; D possibly corresponds to TRBD2 (6 bases). V lost 3 bases, J lost 9 bases, and 15 bases lay in between. The V gene's germline CDR1 is SGHAT and CDR2 FQNNGV. This CDR3 contains 14 residues. CDR3 sequence: CASSFSGRGAIQYF. CDR3 coding DNA: TGTGCCAGCAGCTTTTCGGGGCGGGGCGCCATTCAGTACTTC.

The CDR3 region is CASSYFLGATEAFF. CDR3 DNA: TGTGCCAGCAGTTACTTTCTGGGGGCCACTGAAGCTTTCTTT. This chain uses TRBV6-6 with TRBJ1-1, with D possibly being TRBD1 (6 bases). CDR1 is MNHNY and CDR2 is SVGAGI in the germline V gene (reference sequence). This CDR3 has 14 residues. The ends were cut back, 1 base at V and 4 bases at J, with 10 bases in the middle.